This TCR beta chain was recovered during a study of blood T cell repertoires in COVID-19 (dated by TCRdb to about 2020). A note on the overall study: Collaborator samples came from the United States, Italy and Spain and covered acute and convalescent phases of COVID-19. The prospective study material was composed of cDNA or gDNA derived from T cells, B-cell-depleted T cells, or PBMCs. The samples were drawn from the first 160 participants of the ongoing ImmuneRACE study and from about 1,200 subjects provided by 6 global collaborators. The sample metadata nearly always contained a de-identified subject ID, COVID-19 status, age in years and sex. Where available, HLA class I and class II types were obtained from metadata supplied by the sample provider rather than from assay-based typing. A freely available public database, intended as a resource for researchers studying the immune response to SARS-CoV-2, is where the repertoires were released. Subjects who had been exposed to COVID-19, were actively infected with it, or had recovered from it provided the deeply sampled blood TCRbeta repertoires that made up the dataset.

From cysteine to phenylalanine, the CDR3 is 13 amino acids long. The read is trimmed to its CDR3 DNA, 39 bases read in frame from base 1. CDR1 and CDR2 are drawn from the germline V gene: SGHRS, YFSETQ. V is pared back by 2 bases and J by 4 bases, with 7 bases lying between the germline termini. TCRbeta CDR3 regions were amplified from genomic DNA using the immunoSEQ Assay, a bias-controlled multiplex PCR. As for the authors' bioinformatics: Within the assay, amplification of reference gene primers was used to estimate how many nucleated cells each sample contained. To quantify the absolute abundance of each unique TCRbeta CDR3 rearrangement, sequence reads were collapsed and filtered. Productive Simpson clonality was computed per sample as the square root of Simpson's diversity index over productive rearrangements. TCRdb took over this immuneACCESS table, retaining in-frame rearrangements with V and J assigned. Such tables are incomplete; in checked studies, under half of the missing clones stem from an unresolved V gene, and the remainder is unexplained. The V and J calls and clone size were taken over from that table, and D and trimming were inferred from the DNA. The sample data list roughly 70,000 clones, and about 80% of these were observed just once. 15% to 20% of the sample is held by the ten biggest clonotypes.

General findings and caveats noted by the study authors: Clinical and demographic metadata were provided uncurated, with the amount varying by source and participant.

As regards this clone: Its antigen remains unidentified. Base qualities are not at hand, and no much larger clone is one base apart.

Another Seattle source contributed samples from volunteer blood donors who had recovered from COVID-19. Collaborating institutions collected whole blood in K2EDTA tubes following their own protocols. For TCRbeta analysis, collaborators shipped samples as frozen whole blood, isolated PBMCs, or DNA extracted from either of those sample types. The V and J genes are TRBV5-1 and TRBJ1-5, with the D segment identity uncertain. The sequenced sample consisted of peripheral blood. The receptor was derived from a man between 65 and 80 years old who had recovered from COVID-19. CDR3 sequence: CASSFESNQPQHF. Read as DNA, the sequence is TGCGCCAGCAGCTTTGAGTCAAATCAGCCCCAGCATTTT.